This T cell receptor (beta chain) originates from a study of blood T cell repertoires in COVID-19. Study context: Sources were T cells, B-cell-depleted T cells, or PBMCs; the material itself was cDNA or gDNA.

The CDR3 is made up of 13 amino acids. V was trimmed by 5 bases and J by 5 bases, leaving 10 bases between them. Germline loops: CDR1 MNHEY, CDR2 SVGEGT. Some clones are missing from TCRdb's copy, which holds only in-frame ones; the method was immunoSEQ multiplex PCR. Found here are 100,000 or so clones, around 87% of them singletons; the top ten hold about 9.9%. Sequenced input: peripheral blood. This receptor was identified in a woman in her twenties or thirties with acute or convalescent COVID-19. The chain uses TRBV6-2 or TRBV6-3 and TRBJ1-5, with D possibly TRBD1 on 6 matching bases. CDR3 nucleotide sequence: TGTGCCAGCAGTCGCTCAGGGGATCAGCCCCAGCATTTT. It is translated as CASSRSGDQPQHF.